This TCR beta chain was sequenced during a study of control samples from healthy donors and cancer patients. Some clones are missing from TCRdb's copy, which holds only in-frame ones; the method was immunoSEQ multiplex PCR. The sample yields around 94,000 clones, 90% seen once. Germline V gives CDR1 MGHDK, CDR2 SYGVNS. The CDR3 runs 18 residues. With 3 bases removed from V and 0 bases from J, the gap between germline ends came to 20 bases. The source is a woman under 30 in good health. The chain combines TRBV25-1 with TRBJ1-2; no definite D call. The sample comprised blood. This chain's CDR3 is CASSDGTLGVNTNYGYTF. In nucleotides, the CDR3 is TGTGCCAGCAGTGACGGTACTCTCGGGGTAAATACTAACTATGGCTACACCTTC.